The 27 T cell receptor beta chains presented below share a single source sample, sequenced in a study of blood T cell repertoires in COVID-19. Produced via immunoSEQ multiplex PCR; TCRdb's table is partial and in-frame only. This sample yields roughly 200,000 clones, of which more than 70% are seen a single time; around 1.5% belongs to the top ten. The sample taken for sequencing was peripheral blood. The receptor source for this set is a young man with active or convalescent COVID-19.

This clone has just one count. The chain has TRBV30 and TRBJ1-1; D not certain. Deletions cut 4 bases from V and 0 bases from J, with 18 bases between. Germline CDR1 GTSNPN, CDR2 SVGIG (reference sequence). The CDR3 has 16 residues. The CDR3 protein is CAWNSGRGQVNTEAFF. In DNA form, the CDR3 reads TGTGCCTGGAATTCAGGTAGAGGGCAGGTGAACACTGAAGCTTTCTTT.

The V call is TRBV29-1, the J call TRBJ1-1, with D possibly being TRBD1 (5 bases). V gave up 4 bases and J gave up 1 base, with 16 bases separating them. This CDR3 has 15 residues. Germline CDR1 and CDR2: SQVTM and ANQGSEA. CDR3 DNA: TGCAGCGTTGGAGAGGCGGGACCGAGGAACACTGAAGCTTTCTTT. It translates to CSVGEAGPRNTEAFF.

This rearrangement joins TRBV30 to TRBJ1-1, with a tentative D call TRBD1 (6 bases). This CDR3 is built from 16 residues. Germline CDR1 reads GTSNPN; CDR2 reads SVGIG (reference sequence). Trimming took off 5 bases at V and 4 bases at J, with 23 bases between the two ends. CDR3 protein: CAWGPRTARISTEAFF. As DNA, the CDR3 is TGTGCCTGGGGCCCCCGGACAGCTAGGATTTCCACTGAAGCTTTCTTT. Full variable domain (missing parts from reference TRBV30 and TRBJ1-1): SQTIHQWPATLVQPVGSPLSLECTVEGTSNPNLYWYRQAAGRGLQLLFYSVGIGQISSEVPQNLSASRPQDRQFILSSKKLLLSDSGFYLCAWGPRTARISTEAFFGQGTRLTVV.

V usage is TRBV6-9 and J usage is TRBJ2-2; maybe TRBD1 (6 bases). The length of the CDR3 is 17 residues. Germline V gene sequence: CDR1 MNHGY, CDR2 SVAAGI. The V end lost 3 bases, the J end lost 0 bases, and 14 bases lay between the germline ends. The CDR3 region is CASSYLRRTANTGELFF. CDR3 DNA sequence: TGTGCCAGCAGTTACCTCCGACGGACAGCGAACACCGGGGAGCTGTTTTTT.

V usage is TRBV11-2 and J usage is TRBJ1-3; TRBD1 might be the D (6 bases). The germline V and J ends were trimmed by 4 bases and 2 bases, with 12 bases remaining between them. The germline V gene has CDR1 SGHAT and CDR2 FQNNGV. This CDR3 has 15 residues. CDR3 region: CASSSPGDTGNTIYF. DNA for the CDR3: TGTGCCAGCAGCTCCCCCGGGGACACTGGAAACACCATATATTTT.

The chain recombines TRBV7-8 with TRBJ2-7; the D is unclear. V was trimmed by 1 base and J by 4 bases, leaving 17 bases between them. This CDR3 is built from 16 residues. CDR1 is SGHVS and CDR2 is FQNEAQ in the germline V gene. The CDR3 DNA reads TGTGCCAGCAGCTTAGGTTTCCGGGTAATTCGGTACGAGCAGTACTTC. It is translated as CASSLGFRVIRYEQYF.

This chain links TRBV5-4 with TRBJ1-3; 7 bases map to TRBD1. With 0 bases clipped from V and 0 bases from J, the junction kept 6 bases outside the gene matches. The germline V gene has CDR1 SGHNT and CDR2 YYREEE (reference sequence). The CDR3 runs to 17 residues. The CDR3: CASSLGGQRFSGNTIYF. The CDR3 DNA follows: TGTGCCAGCAGCTTGGGGGGACAGCGATTCTCTGGAAACACCATATATTTT.

The chain joins TRBV5-4 to TRBJ1-2; maybe TRBD1 (5 bases). V shed 0 bases and J shed 6 bases, with 15 bases lying between them. The germline V gene has CDR1 SGHNT and CDR2 YYREEE (reference sequence). The CDR3 loop spans 15 amino acids. The CDR3 nucleotides are TGTGCCAGCAGCTTGGGGCTCTCAGGGTACAATGGCTACACCTTC. It codes for CASSLGLSGYNGYTF.

The chain employs TRBV2 and TRBJ1-2; TRBD1 agrees at 7 bases. CDR1 SNHLY and CDR2 FYNNEI come from the germline V gene. The CDR3 loop spans 13 amino acids. After removal of 4 bases from V and 7 bases from J, the junction contained 6 bases not matched to a gene. The CDR3 sequence: CASSARQGGGYTF. The CDR3 region has the DNA TGTGCCAGCAGTGCCCGACAGGGCGGTGGCTACACCTTC.

This clone came up once. V and J are TRBV6-5 and TRBJ2-7; 9 bases are shared with TRBD1. CDR1 MNHEY and CDR2 SVGAGI come from the germline V gene. V was clipped by 7 bases and J by 3 bases; unmatched bases: 7. There are 14 residues in the CDR3. In nucleotides, the CDR3 is TGTGCCAGCATCCGGGGGACAGGGTTCTACGAGCAGTACTTC. The encoded protein is CASIRGTGFYEQYF.

The V gene is TRBV19, the J gene TRBJ1-1, with D uncertain. Trimming took 3 bases from V and 4 from J, leaving 6 bases between them. The CDR3 is made up of 12 amino acids. Looked up from germline, CDR1 is LNHDA and CDR2 is SQIVND (reference sequence). CDR3 region: CASSMRGTEAFF. In DNA form, the CDR3 reads TGTGCCAGTAGTATGCGGGGCACTGAAGCTTTCTTT.

Regarding this clone: At one end, the junction sequence differs from germline, possibly due to a read error. V usage is TRBV10-3 and J usage is TRBJ2-7; 13 bases fit TRBD2. This CDR3 is built from 15 residues. Per germline, CDR1 ENHRY and CDR2 SYGVKD. The CDR3 DNA reads as TGTGCCTTCAGTGAGGGACTAGCGGGGTCCTACGAGCAGTACTTC. Translation: CAFSEGLAGSYEQYF.

The rearrangement joins TRBV19 to TRBJ1-4; D gene ambiguous. Trimming took 7 bases from V and 7 from J, leaving 19 bases between them. From germline, CDR1 is LNHDA and CDR2 SQIVND (reference sequence). The CDR3 is made up of 15 amino acids. CDR3 DNA sequence: TGTGCCAGTACCGATCGAGGCGTGGCCTCTGAAAAACTGTTTTTT. Translated: CASTDRGVASEKLFF.

The chain links TRBV19 to TRBJ2-7; tentative D call: TRBD2 (6 bases). V shed 5 bases and J shed 2 bases, with 10 bases lying between them. The CDR3 is made up of 13 amino acids. Germline V CDR1 and CDR2: LNHDA, SQIVND (reference sequence). CDR3 nucleotide sequence: TGTGCCAGTAGTCCGGGAGTCACCTACGAGCAGTACTTC. Translation: CASSPGVTYEQYF. Together with reference TRBV19 and TRBJ2-7, the CDR3 gives the full variable domain: DGGITQSPKYLFRKEGQNVTLSCEQNLNHDAMYWYRQDPGQGLRLIYYSQIVNDFQKGDIAEGYSVSREKKESFPLTVTSAQKNPTAFYLCASSPGVTYEQYFGPGTRLTVT.

In this sample, this clone turned up a few times. The chain has TRBV30 and TRBJ1-2, with D tentatively TRBD1 (5 bases). CDR1 is GTSNPN and CDR2 is SVGIG in the germline V gene (reference sequence). V lost 4 bases and J lost 2, with 14 bases in between. This CDR3 contains 14 residues. The chain's CDR3 is CAWISGVLNYGYTF. The CDR3 bases are TGTGCCTGGATATCGGGGGTATTGAACTATGGCTACACCTTC.

The rearrangement links TRBV10-3 to TRBJ2-1; 16 bases line up with TRBD2. Germline CDR1 reads ENHRY; CDR2 reads SYGVKD. The CDR3 loop spans 15 amino acids. V trimming: 6 bases; J trimming: 12 bases; junction bases outside the gene matches: 8. The CDR3 sequence is CAISPSGTSGGGQFF. CDR3 in DNA: TGTGCCATCAGCCCCTCCGGGACTAGCGGGGGGGGGCAGTTCTTC.

This chain connects TRBV7-2 to TRBJ2-6, with D tentatively TRBD1 (6 bases). Trimming took off 5 bases at V and 0 bases at J, with 11 bases between the two ends. CDR1 is SGHTA and CDR2 is FQGNSA in the germline V gene. There are 16 residues in the CDR3. In DNA, the CDR3 is TGTGCCAGCAGCCAGACAGGTACCTCTGGGGCCAACGTCCTGACTTTC. It is translated as CASSQTGTSGANVLTF. The whole variable domain, remainder taken from reference TRBV7-2 and TRBJ2-6, is GAGVSQSPSNKVTEKGKDVELRCDPISGHTALYWYRQSLGQGLEFLIYFQGNSAPDKSGLPSDRFSAERTGGSVSTLTIQRTQQEDSAVYLCASSQTGTSGANVLTFGAGSRLTVL.

The rearrangement uses TRBV5-1 and TRBJ2-2; D is possibly TRBD2 (6 bases). Germline V gene data show CDR1 as SGHRS and CDR2 as YFSETQ. V dropped 8 bases and J dropped 4 bases, with 18 bases sitting between them. CDR3 length equals 15 residues. The CDR3 region is CASAPSVIGTGELFF. The CDR3 DNA follows: TGCGCCAGTGCCCCTAGCGTTATCGGCACCGGGGAGCTGTTTTTT.

The chain has TRBV11-2 and TRBJ1-6, with D possibly matching TRBD1 (5 bases). Germline V gives CDR1 SGHAT, CDR2 FQNNGV. Trimming removed 1 base at V and 9 bases at J, with 10 bases between. The CDR3 length is 14 residues. The CDR3 protein is CASSLVGVGSPLHF. The CDR3 nucleotides read TGTGCCAGCAGCTTAGTAGGGGTGGGTTCACCCCTCCACTTT.

The rearrangement uses TRBV27 and TRBJ1-6; 9 nucleotides agree with TRBD1. After removal of 5 bases from V and 2 bases from J, the junction contained 7 bases not matched to a gene. CDR3 size: 17 residues. Germline lookup yields CDR1 MNHEY and CDR2 SMNVEV (reference sequence). The CDR3 nucleotides are TGTGCCAGCAGTCCCCGGGACAGGGAGACCTATAATTCACCCCTCCACTTT. Protein sequence: CASSPRDRETYNSPLHF.

The chain couples TRBV2 to TRBJ1-3; possibly TRBD1 for D (6 bases). There are 18 residues in the CDR3. The ends were cut back, 5 bases at V and 1 base at J, with 21 bases in the middle. Germline V CDR1 and CDR2: SNHLY, FYNNEI. The chain's CDR3 is CASSTHIGAGASGNTIYF. CDR3 nucleotides: TGTGCCAGCAGTACCCACATCGGTGCAGGGGCATCTGGAAACACCATATATTTT.

The rearrangement links TRBV5-1 to TRBJ2-2; 10 bases are a match to TRBD1. J gave up 0 bases and V 3 bases, and 2 bases lay outside the gene matches. This CDR3 is 16 amino acids long. Germline loops: CDR1 SGHRS, CDR2 YFSETQ. CDR3 nucleotides: TGCGCCAGCAGCTGGGACAGGGGAGCGAACACCGGGGAGCTGTTTTTT. Its translation: CASSWDRGANTGELFF.

The chain is built from TRBV30 and TRBJ2-2; 7 bases match TRBD1. Germline values: CDR1 GTSNPN, CDR2 SVGIG (reference sequence). V was pared by 8 bases and J by 6 bases, with 15 bases of the junction left unmatched. This CDR3 comprises 15 residues. Written as DNA, the CDR3 is TGTGCCGGAACCGACAGGGTCTCTCTCGCCGGGGAGCTGTTTTTT. It encodes CAGTDRVSLAGELFF.

This clone appeared a few times. The CDR3 sequence is CASSARQGVNTEAFF. CDR3 coding DNA: TGTGCCAGCAGCGCCCGACAGGGCGTGAACACTGAAGCTTTCTTT. The chain is built from TRBV6-5 and TRBJ1-1; 7 bases fit TRBD1. CDR1 is MNHEY and CDR2 is SVGAGI in the germline V gene. The CDR3 totals 15 residues. The V gene end was trimmed by 6 bases and the J gene end by 0 bases; junction bases not matched to a gene: 7.

The chain links TRBV19 to TRBJ1-5; D not resolved. The length of the CDR3 is 18 residues. V lost 1 base and J lost 10, with 26 bases in between. CDR1 and CDR2 (germline): LNHDA, SQIVND (reference sequence). The CDR3: CASSIGVEGGLGVKPQHF. CDR3 coding DNA: TGTGCCAGTAGTATAGGGGTTGAGGGCGGGCTTGGTGTGAAACCCCAGCATTTT.

This chain uses TRBV14 with TRBJ2-3, with a weak D call TRBD1 (7 bases). Germline assignment: CDR1 SGHDN and CDR2 FVKESK. Trimming left V 3 bases short and J 7 bases short, with 14 bases between. The CDR3 is 14 residues long. The CDR3 bases are TGTGCCAGCAGCCAGGAGCAGGGGGGCTATACGCAGTATTTT. Translation gives CASSQEQGGYTQYF. Supplemented by reference TRBV14 and TRBJ2-3, the full variable domain reads EAGVTQFPSHSVIEKGQTVTLRCDPISGHDNLYWYRRVMGKEIKFLLHFVKESKQDESGMPNNRFLAERTGGTYSTLKVQPAELEDSGVYFCASSQEQGGYTQYFGPGTRLTVL.

CDR3 residues: CASSTQGKETQYF. The DNA of the CDR3 is TGTGCCAGTAGTACCCAGGGGAAAGAGACCCAGTACTTC. The V call is TRBV19, the J call TRBJ2-5; maybe TRBD1 (6 bases). CDR1 and CDR2 from the germline V gene are LNHDA and SQIVND (reference sequence). Trimming pared 4 bases from V and 3 bases from J, leaving 9 bases between. The CDR3 has 13 residues. The full variable domain, completed using reference TRBV19 and TRBJ2-5, is DGGITQSPKYLFRKEGQNVTLSCEQNLNHDAMYWYRQDPGQGLRLIYYSQIVNDFQKGDIAEGYSVSREKKESFPLTVTSAQKNPTAFYLCASSTQGKETQYFGPGTRLLVL.